Below are 24 T cell receptor beta chains sequenced from a single sample in a study of blood T cell repertoires in COVID-19. Using immunoSEQ multiplex PCR, the repertoire was profiled, and TCRdb retains in-frame clones only, with some absent. The sample has fewer than 300,000 clones, 70% to 90% seen once. Source material: PBMCs or T cells enriched from blood (not recorded which). These receptors were obtained from a man aged 18 to 35 who had recovered from COVID-19.

The J gene is TRBJ2-3, the V gene TRBV10-3; 12 nucleotides line up with TRBD2. J lost 6 bases, V lost 10 bases, and 8 bases had no gene match. This CDR3 contains 14 residues. Germline-derived CDR1 and CDR2 are ENHRY and SYGVKD. CDR3 sequence (DNA): TGTGCCAGCCGACTAGCGGGAGAAGGGGATACGCAGTATTTT. It encodes CASRLAGEGDTQYF.

This chain links TRBV9 with TRBJ1-3, with D maybe TRBD1 (6 bases). CDR3 length: 13 amino acids. The germline gives CDR1 SGDLS, CDR2 YYNGEE. V lost 4 bases, J lost 4 bases, and 9 bases lay in between. The CDR3 protein is CASSQGGGNTIYF. The CDR3 DNA sequence: TGTGCCAGCAGCCAAGGGGGAGGAAACACCATATATTTT. The full variable domain, with the rest looked up from reference TRBV9 and TRBJ1-3, is DSGVTQTPKHLITATGQRVTLRCSPRSGDLSVYWYQQSLDQGLQFLIQYYNGEERAKGNILERFSAQQFPDLHSELNLSSLELGDSALYFCASSQGGGNTIYFGEGSWLTVV.

This chain links TRBV12-3 or TRBV12-4 with TRBJ2-7, with TRBD1 matching 9 bases. V lost 4 bases, J lost 5 bases, and 3 bases stayed unmatched. The CDR3 sequence is 13 residues long. The CDR3 nucleotides are TGTGCCAGCAGTTCTTGGACAGGGGACGAGCAGTACTTC. Protein sequence: CASSSWTGDEQYF.

The V and J genes are TRBV2 and TRBJ2-7; TRBD1 agrees at 10 bases. The ends lost 7 bases at V and 5 bases at J; junction bases unmatched: 5. From germline, CDR1 is SNHLY and CDR2 FYNNEI. The CDR3 is made up of 13 amino acids. The DNA for the CDR3 is TGTGCCAGCACCGGGGACAGGGGCAACGAGCAGTACTTC. Amino acid sequence: CASTGDRGNEQYF.

The chain carries TRBV11-2 and TRBJ2-2; D gene ambiguous. This CDR3 is built from 13 residues. Germline V lookup: CDR1 SGHAT, CDR2 FQNNGV. With 1 base removed from V and 4 bases from J, the gap between germline ends came to 4 bases. The CDR3 reads CASSLVSTGELFF. DNA for the CDR3: TGTGCCAGCAGCTTAGTCAGCACCGGGGAGCTGTTTTTT.

The genes are TRBV28 and TRBJ2-5; TRBD1 might be the D (5 bases). Germline V CDR1 and CDR2: MDHEN, SYDVKM. The CDR3 spans 17 residues. The ends were cut back, 6 bases at V and 0 bases at J, with 20 bases in the middle. In DNA, the CDR3 is TGTGCCAGCAGACTCCCTACCCTCGACAGAGACCAAGAGACCCAGTACTTC. This gives the protein CASRLPTLDRDQETQYF. The variable domain in full, completed from reference TRBV28 and TRBJ2-5, reads DVKVTQSSRYLVKRTGEKVFLECVQDMDHENMFWYRQDPGLGLRLIYFSYDVKMKEKGDIPEGYSVSREKKERFSLILESASTNQTSMYLCASRLPTLDRDQETQYFGPGTRLLVL.

The chain carries TRBV11-2 and TRBJ2-7; D might be TRBD1 (6 bases). V lost 1 base, J lost 3 bases, and 10 bases lay in between. Germline-derived CDR1 and CDR2 are SGHAT and FQNNGV. The CDR3 length is 14 residues. CDR3 loop: CASSLVPDSYEQYF. The CDR3 DNA reads TGTGCCAGCAGCTTAGTGCCGGACAGCTACGAGCAGTACTTC.

This clone is a singleton in its sample. The chain links TRBV6-5 to TRBJ1-2; 8 nucleotides line up with TRBD1. Per the germline V gene, CDR1 is MNHEY and CDR2 is SVGAGI. This CDR3 is 13 amino acids long. Trimming at V came to 8 bases and at J to 8 bases, leaving 10 bases not matched to a gene. This chain's CDR3 is CASLKGQGGGYTF. DNA of the CDR3: TGTGCCAGCCTCAAAGGACAGGGCGGGGGCTACACCTTC.

The V call is TRBV5-1, the J call TRBJ2-2, with TRBD2 as a possible D gene (5 bases). CDR3 length equals 15 residues. Between the trimmed V and J ends, which lost 2 bases and 4 bases, there was a span of 12 bases. Germline assignment: CDR1 SGHRS and CDR2 YFSETQ. CDR3 coding DNA: TGCGCCAGCAGCTTACTAGATTCGGCCACCGGGGAGCTGTTTTTT. This encodes CASSLLDSATGELFF. Based on the CDR3 plus reference TRBV5-1 and TRBJ2-2, the full variable domain is KAGVTQTPRYLIKTRGQQVTLSCSPISGHRSVSWYQQTPGQGLQFLFEYFSETQRNKGNFPGRFSGRQFSNSRSEMNVSTLELGDSALYLCASSLLDSATGELFFGEGSRLTVL.

The chain combines TRBV11-2 with TRBJ2-5; the D gene is possibly TRBD2 (6 bases). Germline V lookup: CDR1 SGHAT, CDR2 FQNNGV. Trimming shortened V by 5 bases and J by 2 bases, and 15 bases separated the two germline ends. The CDR3 contains 15 residues. The CDR3 reads CASSLGSGFQETQYF. CDR3 coding DNA: TGTGCCAGCAGCCTCGGGAGCGGGTTTCAAGAGACCCAGTACTTC. The full variable domain, its missing parts supplied by reference TRBV11-2 and TRBJ2-5, is EAGVAQSPRYKIIEKRQSVAFWCNPISGHATLYWYQQILGQGPKLLIQFQNNGVVDDSQLPKDRFSAERLKGVDSTLKIQPAKLEDSAVYLCASSLGSGFQETQYFGPGTRLLVL.

The rearrangement joins TRBV4-1 to TRBJ2-1, with 7 bases lining up with TRBD1. V lost 6 bases, J lost 4 bases, and 9 bases stayed unmatched. Per germline, CDR1 MGHRA and CDR2 YSYEKL. The length of the CDR3 is 15 residues. The CDR3 here is CASSGRDSLYNEQFF. In DNA form, the CDR3 reads TGCGCCAGCAGTGGCCGGGACAGTCTATACAATGAGCAGTTCTTC.

This chain joins TRBV3-1 (or the pseudogene TRBV3-2) and TRBJ1-3; D is unresolved. The CDR3 length is 14 residues. Germline CDR1 reads LGHDT; CDR2 reads YNNKEL (reference sequence). V lost 1 base and J lost 8, with 12 bases in between. CDR3 protein: CASSQGSGGDTIYF. CDR3 nucleotide sequence: TGTGCCAGCAGCCAAGGGTCCGGCGGAGACACCATATATTTT.

The CDR3 DNA follows: TGTGCCATCAGGACCCGGCAGGTTAACACTGAAGCTTTCTTT. Its protein is CAIRTRQVNTEAFF. V usage is TRBV10-3 and J usage is TRBJ1-1; D call uncertain. This CDR3 spans 14 amino acids. V lost 6 bases and J lost 2, with 13 bases in between. Germline CDR1 reads ENHRY; CDR2 reads SYGVKD.

The rearrangement links TRBV28 to TRBJ2-7; D gene unclear. CDR1 and CDR2 (germline): MDHEN, SYDVKM. CDR3 length: 13 amino acids. V lost 10 bases and J lost 4, with 17 bases in between. The CDR3 sequence is CATETLAPYEQYF. DNA for the CDR3: TGTGCCACCGAAACCTTGGCCCCGTACGAGCAGTACTTC.

The chain uses TRBV28 and TRBJ1-2; 8 nucleotides align to TRBD1. Looked up from germline, CDR1 is MDHEN and CDR2 is SYDVKM. The CDR3 spans 14 residues. Unmatched junction bases numbered 9, after V lost 5 bases and J lost 7 bases. CDR3 sequence reads: CASSPNRGWFGYTF. CDR3 nucleotide sequence: TGTGCCAGCAGTCCAAACAGGGGGTGGTTTGGCTACACCTTC.

J is TRBJ2-1 and V is TRBV9; 12 nucleotides align to TRBD2. Germline V lookup: CDR1 SGDLS, CDR2 YYNGEE. V lost 0 bases, J lost 8 bases, and 6 bases stayed unmatched. The CDR3 consists of 16 residues. The CDR3 DNA reads TGTGCCAGCAGCGTAGGACTAGCGGGAGTGAGCTATGAGCAGTTCTTC. Translating gives CASSVGLAGVSYEQFF.

This chain links TRBV2 with TRBJ2-5; D might be TRBD2 (5 bases). Germline CDR1 is SNHLY and CDR2 is FYNNEI. V lost 7 bases to trimming and J lost 2 bases, with 14 bases between them. This CDR3 is 14 amino acids long. In DNA form, the CDR3 reads TGTGCCAGCACCCTATCGGGGATGCAAGAGACCCAGTACTTC. This codes for CASTLSGMQETQYF.

The V call is TRBV19, the J call TRBJ1-2, with TRBD1 matching over 7 bases. Germline CDR1 and CDR2: LNHDA and SQIVND (reference sequence). Losses at the gene ends were 3 bases for V and 4 bases for J; bases not matched to a gene: 5. This CDR3 is built from 14 residues. The CDR3 sequence is CASSIPTGSYGYTF. The CDR3 DNA reads as TGTGCCAGTAGTATCCCGACAGGGAGCTATGGCTACACCTTC.

The chain recombines TRBV5-4 with TRBJ2-1; possibly TRBD2 for D (6 bases). Looked up from germline, CDR1 is SGHNT and CDR2 is YYREEE (reference sequence). V lost 2 bases, J lost 4 bases, and 19 bases lay in between. The CDR3 contains 17 residues. The CDR3 nucleotides are TGTGCCAGCAGCTTTGGAAAATCTAGCGAGATTTACAATGAGCAGTTCTTC. Protein sequence: CASSFGKSSEIYNEQFF.

In its sample, this clone was seen once. The rearrangement uses TRBV11-3 and TRBJ2-2, with D perhaps matching TRBD2 (6 bases). Germline values: CDR1 SGHNT, CDR2 YENEEA. V lost 2 bases to trimming and J lost 7 bases, with 14 bases between them. The CDR3 is 15 residues long. The CDR3 bases are TGTGCCAGCAGCTTAAGACGGGAGAAGGTCGGGGAGCTGTTTTTT. Translated: CASSLRREKVGELFF.

The chain employs TRBV7-2 and TRBJ2-7; tentative D call: TRBD2 (7 bases). CDR1 SGHTA and CDR2 FQGNSA come from the germline V gene. The CDR3 loop spans 15 amino acids. V lost 2 bases, J lost 5 bases, and 16 bases lay in between. In nucleotides, the CDR3 is TGTGCCAGCAGCTTATATGGCGGGGGCGGAAACGAGCAGTACTTC. Its translation: CASSLYGGGGNEQYF.

The V and J genes are TRBV7-6 and TRBJ2-7, with D possibly being TRBD1 (6 bases). The CDR3 contains 14 residues. Trimming left V 3 bases short and J 5 bases short, with 14 bases between. Germline values: CDR1 SGHVS, CDR2 FNYEAQ. The CDR3: CASSFSWGLNEQYF. The CDR3 nucleotides are TGTGCCAGCAGCTTTAGTTGGGGGCTCAACGAGCAGTACTTC.

This clone was detected only once. This chain links TRBV25-1 with TRBJ1-5; no firm D call. The germline V gene has CDR1 MGHDK and CDR2 SYGVNS. Trimming stripped 6 bases from V and 5 bases from J, with 14 bases between. The CDR3 has 14 residues. CDR3 region: CASSQTGTHQPQHF. In DNA, the CDR3 is TGTGCCAGCAGCCAAACCGGTACTCATCAGCCCCAGCATTTT.

This clone was observed a few times. The chain joins TRBV6-1 to TRBJ2-3; 10 bases fit TRBD2. This CDR3 comprises 16 residues. V was clipped by 2 bases and J by 4 bases; unmatched bases: 6. The V gene's germline CDR1 is MNHNS and CDR2 SASEGT. CDR3 protein: CASSELSGGAPDTQYF. The CDR3 DNA sequence: TGTGCCAGCAGTGAACTCAGCGGGGGGGCCCCAGATACGCAGTATTTT.